This TCR beta chain was documented in a study of molecular identifiers for immune sequencing clone quantification. General study results and limits: A single cell's spiked Jurkat TCR RNA was reportedly detectable among approximately 930,000 naive cells.

This CDR3 region has 13 residues. The V gene end was trimmed by 5 bases and the J gene end by 9 bases; junction bases not matched to a gene: 6. This clonotype was observed a few times. Its antigen is unidentified. Using its own MiXCR run on the PCR reads, TCRdb lists one record per CDR3 protein. The table lists some 680,000 distinct CDR3 sequences, over 25% of them singletons. The origin of this receptor is a human donor in good health. Some libraries in this study had Jurkat cell RNA spiked in. The chain carries TRBV12-3 or TRBV12-4 and TRBJ2-1, with TRBD1 matching 8 bases. Material for sequencing was naive CD8+ T cells from blood, with Jurkat cell RNA spiked in. Stated subset: FACS-sorted CD8+CD4-CCR7+CD45RA+ naive T cells. The CDR3 loop reads CASSPDRAGEQFF. CDR3 sequence (DNA): TGTGCCAGCAGTCCGGACAGGGCTGGTGAGCAGTTCTTC.